The 8 T cell receptor beta chains below come from one sample, sequenced in a study of STAT3 mutations in large granular lymphocyte leukemia. This table comes from immunoSEQ multiplex PCR, and its TCRdb copy is limited to in-frame clones, with some not included. The table records over 9,000 clones, roughly 90% of them present only once. For these receptors, no antigen is known. Whole-study results and caveats: In T-cell large granular lymphocyte leukemia, about half of patients showed multiple immunodominant subclonotypes.

The specimen was peripheral blood mononuclear cells. These receptors came from a man aged 60-69 years with T-cell large granular lymphocyte leukemia. Some clones in this sample may be carry-over from other donors' samples.

The rearrangement joins TRBV6-4 to TRBJ2-5, with 11 positions matching TRBD1. The V gene's germline CDR1 is MRHNA and CDR2 SNTAGT. V lost 2 bases, J lost 1 base, and 0 bases stayed unmatched. The CDR3 loop spans 15 amino acids. CDR3 residues: CASSDGTGGQETQYF. The CDR3 DNA is TGTGCCAGCAGTGACGGGACAGGGGGCCAAGAGACCCAGTACTTC.

The V and J genes are TRBV2 and TRBJ1-3, with TRBD1 identical over 7 bases. CDR3 length equals 15 residues. The V segment lost 5 bases and the J segment 0 bases; nucleotides outside the gene matches: 4. CDR1 is SNHLY and CDR2 is FYNNEI in the germline V gene. CDR3 bases: TGTGCCAGCAGTTCTCGGGACAGCTCTGGAAACACCATATATTTT. It specifies CASSSRDSSGNTIYF.

Regarding this clone: The junction differs from germline at one of its ends, possibly a read error. V usage is TRBV5-4 and J usage is TRBJ2-7, with 9 nucleotides matching TRBD1. The CDR3 consists of 12 residues. Germline-derived CDR1 and CDR2 are SGHNT and YYREEE (reference sequence). In DNA, the CDR3 is TGTGCCAGCAGCTTGGACGGACAGGGGAGACACTTC. This translates into CASSLDGQGRHF.

The gene calls are TRBV4-3 and TRBJ1-2; D remains ambiguous. Trimming removed 2 bases at V and 5 bases at J, with 12 bases between. This CDR3 is 14 amino acids long. CDR1 is LGHNA, CDR2 YSLEER, per germline. Here the CDR3 reads CASSQSPGEYGYTF. The CDR3 bases are TGCGCCAGCAGCCAATCGCCAGGCGAATATGGCTACACCTTC.

The chain has TRBV7-6 and TRBJ2-2; 11 nucleotides agree with TRBD1. The germline V gene has CDR1 SGHVS and CDR2 FNYEAQ. The CDR3 contains 17 residues. V dropped 6 bases and J dropped 0; count of bases not matched to a gene: 6. The CDR3: CASRPRTGGANTGELFF. The CDR3 coding sequence is TGTGCCAGCAGACCTAGGACAGGGGGCGCGAACACCGGGGAGCTGTTTTTT. The full variable domain, with the rest looked up from reference TRBV7-6 and TRBJ2-2, is GAGVSQSPRYKVTKRGQDVALRCDPISGHVSLYWYRQALGQGPEFLTYFNYEAQQDKSGLPNDRFSAERPEGSISTLTIQRTEQRDSAMYRCASRPRTGGANTGELFFGEGSRLTVL.

This rearrangement joins TRBV10-3 to TRBJ1-1; possible D gene TRBD1, 6 bases. The V end was cut by 6 bases, the J end by 1 base, with 12 bases between. Looked up from germline, CDR1 is ENHRY and CDR2 is SYGVKD. This CDR3 has 14 residues. The CDR3 spells CAIRGDMRNTEAFF. As DNA, the CDR3 is TGTGCCATCAGGGGGGACATGCGGAACACTGAAGCTTTCTTT.

The chain recombines TRBV5-1 with TRBJ2-2, with TRBD1 as a possible D gene (5 bases). Trimming took 1 base from V and 6 from J, leaving 16 bases between them. The CDR3 consists of 16 residues. CDR1 SGHRS and CDR2 YFSETQ come from the germline V gene. The CDR3 coding sequence is TGCGCCAGCAGCTTGCAGGGTTCAGAGTTTGCCGGGGAGCTGTTTTTT. Residues: CASSLQGSEFAGELFF.

V is TRBV27 and J is TRBJ1-5; D not certain. This CDR3 contains 15 residues. Trimming pared 5 bases from V and 1 base from J, leaving 12 bases between. Germline loops: CDR1 MNHEY, CDR2 SMNVEV (reference sequence). The CDR3 protein is CASSPSPLSNQPQHF. The CDR3 DNA reads as TGTGCCAGCAGTCCCAGCCCTTTGAGCAATCAGCCCCAGCATTTT.